The entry below describes one T cell receptor (beta chain). Followed over time, Seattle patients had been enrolled while infection was active. Trimming took off 5 bases at V and 0 bases at J, with 21 bases between the two ends. Germline loops: CDR1 SGDLS, CDR2 YYNGEE. The CDR3 has 18 amino acids. This specimen belongs to a study of blood T cell repertoires in COVID-19. Overall study context: T cells, B-cell-depleted T cells, or PBMCs provided the cDNA or gDNA that served as material.

Profiled with immunoSEQ multiplex PCR; TCRdb holds only in-frame clones, not every one. The sample yields tens of thousands of clones, about 84% seen once. This rearrangement joins TRBV9 to TRBJ2-1; D perhaps matches TRBD1 (6 bases). The specimen was peripheral blood. This sequence originates from a man between 65 and 80 years old with COVID-19, enrolled during active disease. This CDR3 is CASRESDSPLSSYNEQFF. The CDR3 DNA is TGTGCCAGCAGGGAATCGGACAGCCCCCTAAGCTCCTACAATGAGCAGTTCTTC.